This TCR beta chain was captured in a study of blood T cell repertoires in COVID-19. Overall study: Samples came from the United States, Italy and Spain, spanning acute and convalescent COVID-19. T cells, B-cell-depleted T cells, or PBMCs provided the cDNA or gDNA that served as material.

Authors' methods: It was from reference gene primer amplification that nucleated cell counts were estimated. Sequencing used immunoSEQ multiplex PCR; TCRdb keeps in-frame clones, though not all of them. The DNA was the basis for D and trimming; V, J and clone size are from that table. The sample carries 100,000 or so clones, around 79% recorded once. The V end was cut by 1 base, the J end by 9 bases, with 23 bases between. This CDR3 has 17 amino acids. From germline, CDR1 is LNHDA and CDR2 SQIVND (reference sequence). The rearrangement uses TRBV19 and TRBJ2-3, with a possible D match to TRBD2 (7 bases). This sequence was found in a man in his sixties or seventies with active or convalescent COVID-19. Material: peripheral blood. CDR3 bases: TGTGCCAGTAGTATAGCGGGAGGCCCTACCCCGACAGGCACGCAGTATTTT. Its protein product is CASSIAGGPTPTGTQYF.